These 12 T cell receptor beta chains originate from one sample sequenced in a study of shared clonotypes between healthy human individuals. Measured with immunoSEQ multiplex PCR; TCRdb has only the in-frame clones, and not every one. The sample has around 530,000 clones, roughly 79% seen once; the top ten hold approximately 12%. The sample taken for sequencing was PBMCs. The receptor set was obtained from a woman aged 40-49 years in good health. Some clones in this sample may be carry-over from other donors' samples.

This chain joins TRBV7-2 and TRBJ1-4; TRBD1 might be the D (6 bases). This CDR3 region has 14 residues. Per germline, CDR1 SGHTA and CDR2 FQGNSA. V was trimmed by 2 bases and J by 3 bases, leaving 7 bases between them. The CDR3 reads CASSLNRANEKLFF. The CDR3 DNA reads TGTGCCAGCAGCTTAAACAGGGCTAATGAAAAACTGTTTTTT.

The genes are TRBV6-1 and TRBJ2-2, with 7 bases fitting TRBD1. Trimming removed 3 bases from V and 6 bases from J; junction bases left unmatched: 10. CDR3 length: 16 amino acids. Germline V gene sequence: CDR1 MNHNS, CDR2 SASEGT. CDR3 in DNA: TGTGCCAGCAGTGACCCGGACAGGCTTGTGGCCGGGGAGCTGTTTTTT. It encodes CASSDPDRLVAGELFF.

This chain links TRBV7-3 with TRBJ2-1, with D uncertain. CDR1 and CDR2 from the germline V gene are SGHTA and FQGTGA. Trimming took off 0 bases at V and 8 bases at J, with 11 bases between the two ends. This CDR3 region has 14 residues. CDR3 sequence (DNA): TGTGCCAGCAGCTTAACGGGCCAGGATGATGAGCAGTTCTTC. Amino acid sequence: CASSLTGQDDEQFF.

Regarding this clone: Other DNA sequences of this sample code for an identical CDR3. The chain joins TRBV28 to TRBJ2-7; unclear D gene. V lost 2 bases, J lost 1 base, and 6 bases lay in between. The germline gives CDR1 MDHEN, CDR2 SYDVKM. The CDR3 is 13 residues long. The CDR3 sequence is CASSLVQSYEQYF. The CDR3 bases are TGTGCCAGCAGTTTAGTCCAGTCCTACGAGCAGTACTTC.

The V and J genes are TRBV5-1 and TRBJ2-5; D possibly corresponds to TRBD1 (6 bases). TRBJ2-7 explains the end of the DNA better; the J call may be wrong. CDR3 size: 15 residues. Germline-derived CDR1 and CDR2 are SGHRS and YFSETQ. The DNA for the CDR3 is TGCGCCAGCAGCTTGGGCCCAGGGGACATCTACGAGCAGTACTTC. Protein sequence: CASSLGPGDIYEQYF.

In the case of this clone: This likely traces to a read error, being one base from a far larger clone. The CDR3 DNA reads as TGTGCCAGCAGCCCCCTACTCATGGTAGCCAAAAACATTCAGTACTTC. Amino acid sequence: CASSPLLMVAKNIQYF. This chain links TRBV28 with TRBJ2-4, with no clear D. Per germline, CDR1 MDHEN and CDR2 SYDVKM. The CDR3 runs to 16 residues. V was pared by 6 bases and J by 0 bases, with 15 bases between.

V is TRBV7-3 and J is TRBJ1-3; D not certain. The germline V gene encodes CDR1 SGHTA and CDR2 FQGTGA. The V gene lost 0 bases and the J gene lost 0 bases, with 6 bases spanning the gap. The CDR3 extends over 15 amino acids. The CDR3 nucleotides read TGTGCCAGCAGCTTAACCGTGGGCTCTGGAAACACCATATATTTT. This encodes CASSLTVGSGNTIYF.

The V gene is TRBV15, the J gene TRBJ2-7; weak D call: TRBD1 (5 bases). Germline-derived CDR1 and CDR2 are LNHNV and YYDKDF (reference sequence). This CDR3 has 18 amino acids. Deletions cut 1 base from V and 3 bases from J, with 22 bases between. DNA of the CDR3: TGTGCCACCAGCAGAGCTGGGGCCCCAGGGCTTGGTATCTACGAGCAGTACTTC. It encodes CATSRAGAPGLGIYEQYF. The full variable domain, its missing parts supplied by reference TRBV15 and TRBJ2-7, is DAMVIQNPRYQVTQFGKPVTLSCSQTLNHNVMYWYQQKSSQAPKLLFHYYDKDFNNEADTPDNFQSRRPNTSFCFLDIRSPGLGDTAMYLCATSRAGAPGLGIYEQYFGPGTRLTVT.

The chain combines TRBV5-1 with TRBJ2-2; 8 bases map to TRBD2. Looked up from germline, CDR1 is SGHRS and CDR2 is YFSETQ. This CDR3 has 16 residues. The J segment lost 7 bases and the V segment lost 0 bases, leaving 8 bases of the junction unmatched. CDR3 bases: TGCGCCAGCAGCTTGGGACGGCGGGAGGATGGCGGGGAGCTGTTTTTT. This gives the protein CASSLGRREDGGELFF.

This clone appeared a single time. The chain employs TRBV4-2 and TRBJ2-1, with D possibly matching TRBD2 (5 bases). CDR1 is LGHNA and CDR2 is YNFKEQ in the germline V gene. The CDR3 consists of 13 residues. V shed 4 bases and J shed 4 bases, with 8 bases lying between them. The CDR3 sequence: CASSPPGYNEQFF. CDR3 bases: TGTGCCAGCAGCCCTCCGGGGTACAATGAGCAGTTCTTC.

This chain links TRBV7-3 with TRBJ2-3, with a tentative D call TRBD1 (6 bases). The CDR3 totals 13 residues. Between the trimmed V and J ends, which lost 3 bases and 6 bases, there was a span of 10 bases. Germline lookup yields CDR1 SGHTA and CDR2 FQGTGA. The CDR3 loop is CASSFAQGDTQYF. CDR3 DNA sequence: TGTGCCAGCAGCTTTGCTCAGGGGGATACGCAGTATTTT.

On this clone: A much larger clone lies one base from this, so it may be a read error. The rearrangement links TRBV11-2 to TRBJ2-5, with 13 nucleotides matching TRBD2. CDR1 is SGHAT and CDR2 is FQNNGV in the germline V gene. CDR3 length: 16 amino acids. The CDR3 protein is CVSSPGTSGIGETQYF. The CDR3 DNA follows: TGTGTCAGCAGCCCCGGGACTAGCGGGATAGGGGAGACCCAGTACTTC. Variable domain in full (rest from reference TRBV11-2 and TRBJ2-5): EAGVAQSPRYKIIEKRQSVAFWCNPISGHATLYWYQQILGQGPKLLIQFQNNGVVDDSQLPKDRFSAERLKGVDSTLKIQPAKLEDSAVYLCVSSPGTSGIGETQYFGPGTRLLVL.